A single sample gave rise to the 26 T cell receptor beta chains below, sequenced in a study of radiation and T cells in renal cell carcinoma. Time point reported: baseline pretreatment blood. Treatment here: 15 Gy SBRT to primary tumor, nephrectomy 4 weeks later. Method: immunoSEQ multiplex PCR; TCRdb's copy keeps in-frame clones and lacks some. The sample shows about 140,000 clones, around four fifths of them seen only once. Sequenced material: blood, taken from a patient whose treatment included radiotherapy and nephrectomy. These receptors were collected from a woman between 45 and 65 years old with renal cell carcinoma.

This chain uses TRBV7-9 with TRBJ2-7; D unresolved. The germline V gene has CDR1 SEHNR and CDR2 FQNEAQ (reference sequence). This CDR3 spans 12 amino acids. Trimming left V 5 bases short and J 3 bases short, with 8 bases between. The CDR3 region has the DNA TGTGCCAGCAGCCAAGCTTACTACGAGCAGTACTTC. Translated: CASSQAYYEQYF.

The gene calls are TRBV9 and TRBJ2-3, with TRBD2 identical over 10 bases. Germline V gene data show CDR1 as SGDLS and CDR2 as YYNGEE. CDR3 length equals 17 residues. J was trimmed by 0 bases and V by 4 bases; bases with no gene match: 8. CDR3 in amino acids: CASSLMTSGSSTDTQYF. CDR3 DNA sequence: TGTGCCAGCAGCCTTATGACTAGCGGGTCTAGCACAGATACGCAGTATTTT.

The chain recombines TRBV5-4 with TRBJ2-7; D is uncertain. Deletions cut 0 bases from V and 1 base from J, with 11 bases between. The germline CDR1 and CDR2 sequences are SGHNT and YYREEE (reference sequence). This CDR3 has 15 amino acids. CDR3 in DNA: TGTGCCAGCAGCTTGGATTTTGGCGTTTCCTACGAGCAGTACTTC. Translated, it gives CASSLDFGVSYEQYF. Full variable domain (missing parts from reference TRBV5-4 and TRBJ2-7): ETGVTQSPTHLIKTRGQQVTLRCSSQSGHNTVSWYQQALGQGPQFIFQYYREEENGRGNFPPRFSGLQFPNYSSELNVNALELDDSALYLCASSLDFGVSYEQYFGPGTRLTVT.

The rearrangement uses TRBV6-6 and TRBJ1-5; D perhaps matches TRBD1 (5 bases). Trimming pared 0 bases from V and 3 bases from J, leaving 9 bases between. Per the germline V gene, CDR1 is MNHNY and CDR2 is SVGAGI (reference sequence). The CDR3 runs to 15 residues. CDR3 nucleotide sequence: TGTGCCAGCAGTTACTCGGCAGGGAACAATCAGCCCCAGCATTTT. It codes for CASSYSAGNNQPQHF.

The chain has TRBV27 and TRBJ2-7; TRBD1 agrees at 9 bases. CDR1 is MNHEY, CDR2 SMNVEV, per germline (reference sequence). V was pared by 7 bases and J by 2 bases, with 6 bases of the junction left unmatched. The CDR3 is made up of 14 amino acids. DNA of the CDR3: TGTGCCAGCAAAATTCGGGACAGGGCCTACGAGCAGTACTTC. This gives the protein CASKIRDRAYEQYF.

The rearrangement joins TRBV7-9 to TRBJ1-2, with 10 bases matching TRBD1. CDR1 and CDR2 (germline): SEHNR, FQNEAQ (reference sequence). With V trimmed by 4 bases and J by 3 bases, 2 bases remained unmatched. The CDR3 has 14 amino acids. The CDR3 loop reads CASSSGTGDYGYTF. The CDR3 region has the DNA TGTGCCAGCAGCTCCGGGACAGGGGACTATGGCTACACCTTC.

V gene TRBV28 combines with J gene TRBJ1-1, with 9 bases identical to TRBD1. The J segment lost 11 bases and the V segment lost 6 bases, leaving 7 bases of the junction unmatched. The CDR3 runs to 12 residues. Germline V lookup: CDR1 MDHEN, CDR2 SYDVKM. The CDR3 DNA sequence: TGTGCCAGCAGACCACAGGGGGCGAGGGCTTTCTTT. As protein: CASRPQGARAFF.

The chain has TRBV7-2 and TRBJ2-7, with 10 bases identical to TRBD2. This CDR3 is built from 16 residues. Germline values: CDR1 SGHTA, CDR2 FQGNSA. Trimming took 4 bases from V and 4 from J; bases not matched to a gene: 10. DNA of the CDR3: TGTGCCAGCAGCTCTAGGGAGCGGGGGGGCCGGTACGAGCAGTACTTC. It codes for CASSSRERGGRYEQYF.

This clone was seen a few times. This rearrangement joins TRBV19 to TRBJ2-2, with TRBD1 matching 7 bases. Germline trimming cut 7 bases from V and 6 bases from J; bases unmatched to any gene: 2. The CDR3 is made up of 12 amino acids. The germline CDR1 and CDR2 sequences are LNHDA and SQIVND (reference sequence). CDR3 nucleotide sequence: TGTGCCAGTACCGACAGGGCCGGGGAGCTGTTTTTT. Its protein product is CASTDRAGELFF.

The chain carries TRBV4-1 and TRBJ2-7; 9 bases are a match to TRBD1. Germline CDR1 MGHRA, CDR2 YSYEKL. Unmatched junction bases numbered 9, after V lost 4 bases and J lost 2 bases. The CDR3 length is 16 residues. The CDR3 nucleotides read TGCGCCAGCAGCCCCACGGACAGGGGCCGGACCTACGAGCAGTACTTC. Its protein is CASSPTDRGRTYEQYF.

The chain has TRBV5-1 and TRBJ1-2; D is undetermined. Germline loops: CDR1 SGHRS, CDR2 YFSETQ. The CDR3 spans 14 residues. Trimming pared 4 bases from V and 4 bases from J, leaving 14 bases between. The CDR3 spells CASSERTELYGYTF. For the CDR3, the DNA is TGCGCCAGCAGCGAACGAACAGAACTCTATGGCTACACCTTC. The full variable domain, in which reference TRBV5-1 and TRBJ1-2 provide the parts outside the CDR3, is KAGVTQTPRYLIKTRGQQVTLSCSPISGHRSVSWYQQTPGQGLQFLFEYFSETQRNKGNFPGRFSGRQFSNSRSEMNVSTLELGDSALYLCASSERTELYGYTFGSGTRLTVV.

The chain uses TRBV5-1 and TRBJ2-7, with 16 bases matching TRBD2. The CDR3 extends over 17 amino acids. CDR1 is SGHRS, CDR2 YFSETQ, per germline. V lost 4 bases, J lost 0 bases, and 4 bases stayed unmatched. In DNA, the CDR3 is TGCGCCAGCAGCCCGGGACTAGCGGGAGGGCGCTCCTACGAGCAGTACTTC. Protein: CASSPGLAGGRSYEQYF.

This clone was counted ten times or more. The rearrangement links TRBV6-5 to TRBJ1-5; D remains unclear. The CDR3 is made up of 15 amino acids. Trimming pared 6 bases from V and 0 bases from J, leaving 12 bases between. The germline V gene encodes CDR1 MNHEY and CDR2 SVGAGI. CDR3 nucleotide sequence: TGTGCCAGCAGGGCAGGACGGTATAGCAATCAGCCCCAGCATTTT. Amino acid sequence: CASRAGRYSNQPQHF.

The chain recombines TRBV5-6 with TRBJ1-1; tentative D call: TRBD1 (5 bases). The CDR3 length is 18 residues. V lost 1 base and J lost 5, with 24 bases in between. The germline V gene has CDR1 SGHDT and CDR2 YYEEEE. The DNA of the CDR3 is TGTGCCAGCAGCTTGTTCGTCCGTCTACAGGCGATTAAGACTGAAGCTTTCTTT. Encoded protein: CASSLFVRLQAIKTEAFF.

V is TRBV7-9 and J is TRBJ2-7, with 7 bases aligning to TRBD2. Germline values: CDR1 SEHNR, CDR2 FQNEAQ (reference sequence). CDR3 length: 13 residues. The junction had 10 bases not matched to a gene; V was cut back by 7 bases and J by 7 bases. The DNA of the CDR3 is TGTGCCAGCAACCGGGACTACTCCCTAGAGCAGTACTTC. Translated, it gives CASNRDYSLEQYF.

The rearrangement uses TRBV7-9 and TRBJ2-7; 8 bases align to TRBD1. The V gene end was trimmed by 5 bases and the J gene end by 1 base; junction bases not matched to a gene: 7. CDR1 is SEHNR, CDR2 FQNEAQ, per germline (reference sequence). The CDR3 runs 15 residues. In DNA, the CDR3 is TGTGCCAGCAGCCCAGGACAGGGCAAATCCTACGAGCAGTACTTC. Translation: CASSPGQGKSYEQYF.

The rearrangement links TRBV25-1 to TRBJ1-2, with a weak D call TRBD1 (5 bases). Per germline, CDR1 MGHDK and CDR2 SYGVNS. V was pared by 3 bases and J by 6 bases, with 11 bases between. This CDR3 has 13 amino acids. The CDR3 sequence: CASSDFRVDGYTF. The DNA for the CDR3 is TGTGCCAGCAGTGACTTCAGGGTAGATGGCTACACCTTC.

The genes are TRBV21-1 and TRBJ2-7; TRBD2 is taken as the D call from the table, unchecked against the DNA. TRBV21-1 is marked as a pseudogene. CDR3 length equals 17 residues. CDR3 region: CASSKAGLAVCRYEQYF. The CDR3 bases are TGTGCCAGCAGCAAAGCAGGACTAGCGGTGTGCCGCTACGAGCAGTACTTC.

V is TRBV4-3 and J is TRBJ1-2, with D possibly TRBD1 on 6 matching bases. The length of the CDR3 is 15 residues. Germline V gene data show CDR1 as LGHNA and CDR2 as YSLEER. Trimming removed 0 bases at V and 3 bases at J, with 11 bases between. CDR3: CASSQDLQGDYGYTF. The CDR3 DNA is TGCGCCAGCAGCCAAGATTTACAGGGCGACTATGGCTACACCTTC.

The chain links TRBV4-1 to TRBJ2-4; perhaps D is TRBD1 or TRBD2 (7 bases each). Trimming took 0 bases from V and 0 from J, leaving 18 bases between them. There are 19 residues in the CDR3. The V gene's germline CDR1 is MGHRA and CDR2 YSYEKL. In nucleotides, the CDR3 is TGCGCCAGCAGCCAAGAGGGGGGCAGGGGGGGAGTAGCCAAAAACATTCAGTACTTC. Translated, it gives CASSQEGGRGGVAKNIQYF.

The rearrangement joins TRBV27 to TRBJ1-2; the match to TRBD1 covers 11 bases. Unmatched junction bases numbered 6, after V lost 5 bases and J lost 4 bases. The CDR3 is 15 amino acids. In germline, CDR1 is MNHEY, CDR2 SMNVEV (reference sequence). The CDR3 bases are TGTGCCAGCAGTCCGGGACAGGGGGAGATCTATGGCTACACCTTC. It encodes CASSPGQGEIYGYTF.

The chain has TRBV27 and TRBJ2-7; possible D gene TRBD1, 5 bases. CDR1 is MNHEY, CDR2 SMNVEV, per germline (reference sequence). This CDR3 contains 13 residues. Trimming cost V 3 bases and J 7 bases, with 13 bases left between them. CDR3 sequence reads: CASSFSGRVEQYF. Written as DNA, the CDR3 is TGTGCCAGCAGTTTTTCGGGCAGGGTAGAGCAGTACTTC.

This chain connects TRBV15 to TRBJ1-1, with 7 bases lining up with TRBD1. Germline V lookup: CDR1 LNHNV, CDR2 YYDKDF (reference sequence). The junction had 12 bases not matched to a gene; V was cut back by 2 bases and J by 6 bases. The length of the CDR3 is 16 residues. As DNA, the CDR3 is TGTGCCACCAGCAGACTAGGGGGCGAGAAGGCTGCTGAAGCTTTCTTT. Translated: CATSRLGGEKAAEAFF.

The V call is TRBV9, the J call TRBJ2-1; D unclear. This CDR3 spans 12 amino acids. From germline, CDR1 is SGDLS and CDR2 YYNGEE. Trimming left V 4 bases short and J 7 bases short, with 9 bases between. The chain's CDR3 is CASSQAVNEQFF. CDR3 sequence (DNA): TGTGCCAGCAGCCAGGCGGTGAATGAGCAGTTCTTC.

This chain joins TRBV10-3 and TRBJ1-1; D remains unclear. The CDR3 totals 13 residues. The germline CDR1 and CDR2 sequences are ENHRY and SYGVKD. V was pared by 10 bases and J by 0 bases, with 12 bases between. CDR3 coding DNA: TGTGCCAGCAATATTGCACTGAACACTGAAGCTTTCTTT. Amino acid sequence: CASNIALNTEAFF.

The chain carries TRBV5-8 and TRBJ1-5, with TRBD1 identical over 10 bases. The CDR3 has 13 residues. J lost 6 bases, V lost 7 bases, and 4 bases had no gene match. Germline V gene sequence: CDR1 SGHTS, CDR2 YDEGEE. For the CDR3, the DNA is TGTGCCAGCCGACAGGGGGCCGGTCAGCCCCAGCATTTT. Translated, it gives CASRQGAGQPQHF.